These 13 T cell receptor beta chains share one sample of origin, sequenced in a study of CD8+CD57+ T cells in acquired aplastic anemia. Genomic DNA acted as the template from which TCR beta VDJ combination and CDR3 sequence profiling were carried out. TCRdb re-called the reads with MiXCR, one entry per CDR3 protein. The top ten hold under 9% of the sample, which has some 130,000 distinct CDR3 sequences, less than 45% seen once. Sequencing used sorted CD4+, CD8+, or CD8+CD57+ T cells (not recorded which) from PBMCs. The receptor source for this set is a human donor in good health, serving as a control.

This clonotype has a handful of counts. The junction shows a germline mismatch at one end, possibly a read error. The rearrangement joins TRBV7-2 to TRBJ1-2, with D tentatively TRBD1 (6 bases). Germline CDR1 reads SGHTA; CDR2 reads FQGNSA. The CDR3 length is 15 residues. The CDR3 DNA is TGTGCCAGCAGCTTTCGCGGGGGGCCGACCTATGGTTACACCTTC. Translation: CASSFRGGPTYGYTF.

In this sample, this clonotype turned up many times. V gene TRBV15 combines with J gene TRBJ1-1; 7 bases line up with TRBD1. The CDR3 is 12 residues long. With V trimmed by 2 bases and J by 11 bases, 5 bases remained unmatched. Germline-derived CDR1 and CDR2 are LNHNV and YYDKDF (reference sequence). The CDR3 region has the DNA TGTGCCACCAGCAGACACCAGGGGGTTGCTTTCTTT. It yields the protein CATSRHQGVAFF. Full variable domain (outside the CDR3, taken from reference TRBV15 and TRBJ1-1): DAMVIQNPRYQVTQFGKPVTLSCSQTLNHNVMYWYQQKSSQAPKLLFHYYDKDFNNEADTPDNFQSRRPNTSFCFLDIRSPGLGDTAMYLCATSRHQGVAFFGQGTRLTVV.

This clonotype was picked up many times. This chain links TRBV19 with TRBJ2-7; 9 bases map to TRBD2. J was trimmed by 3 bases and V by 2 bases; bases with no gene match: 5. This CDR3 region has 15 residues. Germline V lookup: CDR1 LNHDA, CDR2 SQIVND (reference sequence). Here the CDR3 reads CASSISSGDLYEQYF. Written as DNA, the CDR3 is TGTGCCAGTAGTATATCTAGCGGGGACCTCTACGAGCAGTACTTC.

This chain links TRBV2 with TRBJ2-3, with TRBD2 matching over 10 bases. The V and J ends lost 7 bases and 2 bases, in that order; junction bases with no gene match: 3. Germline-derived CDR1 and CDR2 are SNHLY and FYNNEI. This CDR3 contains 14 residues. The CDR3 spells CASTGLADTDTQYF. In DNA, the CDR3 is TGTGCCAGCACAGGACTAGCGGACACAGATACGCAGTATTTT.

This clonotype has just one count. The chain has TRBV5-6 and TRBJ1-5, with D unclear. Trimming cost V 1 base and J 1 base, with 9 bases left between them. There are 15 residues in the CDR3. Germline CDR1 reads SGHDT; CDR2 reads YYEEEE. The CDR3 spells CASSLYFRSNQPQHF. CDR3 DNA: TGTGCCAGCAGCTTGTATTTCAGGAGCAATCAGCCCCAGCATTTT.

This chain's CDR3 is CASRAVAAGVNTEAFF. For the CDR3, the DNA is TGTGCCAGTCGTGCAGTGGCGGCGGGGGTGAACACTGAAGCTTTCTTT. The J gene is TRBJ1-1, the V gene TRBV19; D may be TRBD1 (5 bases). Germline V gene sequence: CDR1 LNHDA, CDR2 SQIVND (reference sequence). The V end lost 8 bases, the J end lost 0 bases, and 19 bases lay between the germline ends. The CDR3 extends over 16 amino acids.

This rearrangement joins TRBV6-1 to TRBJ1-3; D unresolved. The ends were cut back, 2 bases at V and 4 bases at J, with 12 bases in the middle. CDR1 and CDR2 from the germline V gene are MNHNS and SASEGT. The CDR3 loop spans 15 amino acids. The CDR3 region has the DNA TGTGCCAGCAGTGAACGGCAACCGGGCGGAAACACCATATATTTT. It specifies CASSERQPGGNTIYF.

This clonotype was picked up many times. The V call is TRBV4-1, the J call TRBJ1-1; 7 positions agree with TRBD1. J was trimmed by 0 bases and V by 1 base; bases with no gene match: 11. The CDR3 is 18 amino acids. Germline loops: CDR1 MGHRA, CDR2 YSYEKL. As DNA, the CDR3 is TGCGCCAGCAGCCAAGTGTGGACAGGAGGGGGCATGAACACTGAAGCTTTCTTT. Its protein is CASSQVWTGGGMNTEAFF.

The gene calls are TRBV6-1 and TRBJ1-4; D not certain. CDR3 length: 14 residues. Germline-derived CDR1 and CDR2 are MNHNS and SASEGT. V dropped 6 bases and J dropped 0 bases, with 8 bases sitting between them. CDR3 nucleotides: TGTGCCAGCAGCACCATTGCAACTAATGAAAAACTGTTTTTT. This gives the protein CASSTIATNEKLFF.

The rearrangement links TRBV10-3 to TRBJ2-1; possible D gene TRBD1, 6 bases. Germline V gene sequence: CDR1 ENHRY, CDR2 SYGVKD. V gave up 0 bases and J gave up 7 bases, with 13 bases separating them. The CDR3 sequence is 15 residues long. The CDR3 DNA follows: TGTGCCATCAGTGAGTCGGGACACAGCCGGAATGAGCAGTTCTTC. It codes for CAISESGHSRNEQFF.

The chain carries TRBV15 and TRBJ2-7; no clear D gene. The V end was cut by 3 bases, the J end by 5 bases, with 8 bases between. This CDR3 has 12 amino acids. The V gene's germline CDR1 is LNHNV and CDR2 YYDKDF (reference sequence). In DNA, the CDR3 is TGTGCCACCAGCAGGGGGTACAACGAGCAGTACTTC. It specifies CATSRGYNEQYF. Full variable domain (outside the CDR3, taken from reference TRBV15 and TRBJ2-7): DAMVIQNPRYQVTQFGKPVTLSCSQTLNHNVMYWYQQKSSQAPKLLFHYYDKDFNNEADTPDNFQSRRPNTSFCFLDIRSPGLGDTAMYLCATSRGYNEQYFGPGTRLTVT.

This chain links TRBV20-1 with TRBJ2-5; 9 nucleotides match TRBD2. The trim removed 0 bases at V and 5 bases at J, leaving 7 bases unmatched. The CDR3 runs 15 residues. The V gene's germline CDR1 is DFQATT and CDR2 SNEGSKA (reference sequence). Here the CDR3 reads CSARDAGGSGETQYF. In nucleotides, the CDR3 is TGCAGTGCTAGAGATGCGGGGGGGTCGGGGGAGACCCAGTACTTC.

This clonotype came up many times. The chain is built from TRBV29-1 and TRBJ1-2, with 9 bases matching TRBD1. The CDR3 extends over 13 amino acids. Trimming removed 1 base from V and 8 bases from J; junction bases left unmatched: 5. CDR1 is SQVTM, CDR2 ANQGSEA, per germline. The CDR3 nucleotides are TGCAGCGTTGAAGGGGGGACAGGGTGGGGCTACACCTTC. Protein: CSVEGGTGWGYTF.